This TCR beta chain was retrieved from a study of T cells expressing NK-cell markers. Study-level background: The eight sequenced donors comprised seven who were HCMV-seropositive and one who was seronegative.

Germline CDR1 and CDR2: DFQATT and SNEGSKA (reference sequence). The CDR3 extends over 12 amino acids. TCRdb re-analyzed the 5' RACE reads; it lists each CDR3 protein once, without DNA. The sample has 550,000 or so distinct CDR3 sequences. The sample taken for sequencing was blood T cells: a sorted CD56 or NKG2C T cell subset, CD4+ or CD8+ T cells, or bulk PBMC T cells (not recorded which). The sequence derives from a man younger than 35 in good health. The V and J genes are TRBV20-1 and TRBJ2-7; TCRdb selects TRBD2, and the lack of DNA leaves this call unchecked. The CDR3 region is CSARDEGFEQYF.